This is a list of T cell receptor beta chains from one sample in a study of shared clonotypes between healthy human individuals. Sequencing used immunoSEQ multiplex PCR; TCRdb keeps in-frame clones, though not all of them. This sample yields about half a million clones, of which less than 85% are seen a single time; 10% to 15% belongs to the top ten. Sequenced sample: PBMCs. These receptors originate from a woman between 40 and 55 years old in good health. Some clones in this sample may be carry-over from other donors' samples. Both conserved end residues are part of each CDR3. The D gene is left open where the match is weak. Size is omitted from some rows. Given values are once, few, many or a class for expanded clones.

>TRBJ2-1|TRBD2|NA|TRBV6-4|17
TGTGCCAGCAGTGAAAGACTAGCGAGCAGCTCCTACAATGAGCAGTTCTTC
CASSERLASSSYNEQFF
>TRBJ2-7|TRBD2|NA|TRBV6-6|14
TGTGCCAGTTCACTAGCGGGAGGACGGTACGAGCAGTACTTC
CASSLAGGRYEQYF
>TRBJ1-1|NA|NA|TRBV6-6|15
TGTGCCAGCAGCCGAGGGACTGCGGCGACAACTGAAGCTTTCTTT
CASSRGTAATTEAFF
>TRBJ1-2|NA|few|TRBV20-1|11
TGCAGTGCGTTCTGGGACTATGGCTACACCTTC
CSAFWDYGYTF
>TRBJ1-1|NA|NA|TRBV28|15
TGTGCCAGCAGTTTATTCCGAGGAGGGAACACTGAAGCTTTCTTT
CASSLFRGGNTEAFF
>TRBJ1-2|TRBD1|NA|TRBV28|13
TGTGCCAGCAGTTTCGGGACAGACTATGGCTACACCTTC
CASSFGTDYGYTF
>TRBJ2-7|NA|once|TRBV7-3|14
TGTGCCAGCAGCCAAGGGCCCGGCAACTACGAGCAGTACTTC
CASSQGPGNYEQYF
>TRBJ1-4|NA|NA|TRBV10-1|14
TGCGCCAGCAGTGACCCCGGACCCTGGAAGAAACTGTTTTTT
CASSDPGPWKKLFF
>TRBJ2-2|TRBD1|many|TRBV2|15
TGTGCCAGCAGTCCGGGGACAGGGGTTAACGGGGAGCTGTTTTTT
CASSPGTGVNGELFF
>TRBJ2-2|TRBD1|NA|TRBV7-9|16
TGTGCCAGCAGCTTCCCGGACAGGGAAAGGACCGGGGAGCTGTTTTTT
CASSFPDRERTGELFF
>TRBJ1-4|NA|few|TRBV5-1|14
TGCGCCAGCCGTGCGGGGCTTAATAATGAAAAACTGTTTTTT
CASRAGLNNEKLFF
>TRBJ2-1|NA|NA|TRBV28|15
TGTGCCAGCAGTTTGGTGGGTCGGGCCTACAATGAGCAGTTCTTC
CASSLVGRAYNEQFF
>TRBJ2-7|NA|few|TRBV5-1|13
TGCGCCAGCAGCCCCGGGCGGTCCTACGAGCAGTACTTC
CASSPGRSYEQYF
>TRBJ2-7|NA|NA|TRBV28|15
TGTGCCAGCAGTTCTATACCTGACAATCTCTACGAGCAGTACTTC
CASSSIPDNLYEQYF
>TRBJ1-1|NA|NA|TRBV6-5|13
TGTGCCAGCAGCCAGGGACAGAACACTGAAGCTTTCTTT
CASSQGQNTEAFF
>TRBJ2-3|TRBD1|NA|TRBV29-1|15
TGCAGCGTTGCGGGACAGTTTTCTAGCACAGATACGCAGTATTTT
CSVAGQFSSTDTQYF
>TRBJ2-1|NA|NA|TRBV2|11
TGTGCCAGCAGCGGGAGCGGGGAGCAGTTCTTC
CASSGSGEQFF
>TRBJ2-1|TRBD2|NA|TRBV28|15
TGTGCCAGCAGTTTAGGCGGGAGGGCCGTCGATGAGCAGTTCTTC
CASSLGGRAVDEQFF
>TRBJ2-1|TRBD2|NA|TRBV23-1|16
TGCGCCAGCAGTCGCGCAGGGCCGGGGGGACCCAATGAGCAGTTCTTC
CASSRAGPGGPNEQFF
>TRBJ2-3|NA|NA|TRBV11-2|13
TGTGCCAGCAGCCACCCTAGCACAGATACGCAGTATTTT
CASSHPSTDTQYF
>TRBJ2-7|NA|NA|TRBV18|11
TGTGCCAGCTCTTGGGATAACGAGCAGTACTTC
CASSWDNEQYF
>TRBJ1-3|TRBD1|NA|TRBV10-3|14
TGTGCCATCAGGGAAGGACAGGATCGAAACACCATATATTTT
CAIREGQDRNTIYF
>TRBJ2-6|NA|NA|TRBV19|18
TGTGCCAGTAGTATAGATCCAGGGGTAATCTCTGGGGCCAACGTCCTGACTTTC
CASSIDPGVISGANVLTF
>TRBJ2-3|TRBD2|NA|TRBV5-1|17
TGCGCCAGCAGTAGAGTAGCGGGAGGTCCGACGACAGATACGCAGTATTTT
CASSRVAGGPTTDTQYF
>TRBJ2-5|TRBD2|NA|TRBV7-9|15
TGTGCCAGCAGCCCAGCGGGAGGGACCCAAGAGACCCAGTACTTC
CASSPAGGTQETQYF
>TRBJ2-2|NA|NA|TRBV15|16
TGTGCCACCAGCAGAGAGGAACAGGCCGGCACCGGGGAGCTGTTTTTT
CATSREEQAGTGELFF
>TRBJ2-5|NA|NA|TRBV18|14
TGTGCCAGCTCACCACCGTCGGATTTTGAGACCCAGTACTTC
CASSPPSDFETQYF
>TRBJ2-7|NA|NA|TRBV7-7|15
TGTGCTAGCAGCTTAGATGTTCAGGTGGGGGACGAGCAGTACTTC
CASSLDVQVGDEQYF
>TRBJ2-7|NA|NA|TRBV7-9|13
TGTGCCAGCAGCCTGGGGAGGTTCTACGAGCAGTACTTC
CASSLGRFYEQYF
>TRBJ2-5|NA|NA|TRBV19|14
TGTGCCAGTAGTACCACTTCACCCCAGGAGACCCAGTACTTC
CASSTTSPQETQYF
>TRBJ1-4|NA|NA|TRBV28|14
TGTGCCAGCAGTACTCGACAGAGATCTGTAAAACTGTTTTTT
CASSTRQRSVKLFF
>TRBJ2-7|NA|NA|TRBV12-5|13
TGTGCTAGTGGGCCCCTCCCCGGGGACGAGCAGTACTTC
CASGPLPGDEQYF
>TRBJ2-7|NA|NA|TRBV4-1|17
TGCGCCAGCAGCCCCAGGGGAGCGGGGTCCAGCTCCTACGAGCAGTACTTC
CASSPRGAGSSSYEQYF
>TRBJ1-1|NA|NA|TRBV4-1|18
TGCGCCAGCAGCCAAGGGGTTGGTCCTGGGAGGATGAACACTGAAGCTTTCTTT
CASSQGVGPGRMNTEAFF
>TRBJ1-2|NA|once|TRBV5-1|15
TGCGCCAGCAGCTTGACGGGGGGAGGAAACTATGGCTACACCTTC
CASSLTGGGNYGYTF
>TRBJ2-1|NA|NA|TRBV5-6|17
TGTGCCAGCAGCTTGTACGCCTACCTCTTGACTCGCAATGAGCAGTTCTTC
CASSLYAYLLTRNEQFF
>TRBJ2-5|NA|NA|TRBV6-5|13
TGTGCCAGCACCCCTTCTGGCCAAGAGACCCAGTACTTC
CASTPSGQETQYF
>TRBJ1-2|NA|NA|TRBV18|14
TGTGCCAGCTCACCAGGGGGCACGGACTATGGCTACACCTTC
CASSPGGTDYGYTF
>TRBJ2-1|NA|NA|TRBV1|16
TGCACCAGCCAGCCAGTGACCTACGCCAATTACAATGAGCAGTTCTTC
CTSQPVTYANYNEQFF
>TRBJ1-1|TRBD1|NA|TRBV28|14
TGTGCCAGCAGTTTATCGGACAGGGCCGCTGAAGCTTTCTTT
CASSLSDRAAEAFF
>TRBJ2-3|NA|NA|TRBV9|13
TGTGCCAGCAGCGAGCTAGACACAGATACGCAGTATTTT
CASSELDTDTQYF
>TRBJ1-1|TRBD1|few|TRBV29-1|14
TGCAGCGTTACCGGGACAGCTCAAGAGACTGAAGCTTTCTTT
CSVTGTAQETEAFF
>TRBJ2-6|TRBD1|NA|TRBV28|15
TGTGCCAGCAGCCGGGGACAGGGTGGGGCCAACGTCCTGACTTTC
CASSRGQGGANVLTF
>TRBJ2-7|TRBD1|NA|TRBV18|15
TGTGCCAGCTCACCCTCGACAGGGGGCGGGCACGAGCAGTACTTC
CASSPSTGGGHEQYF
>TRBJ1-3|NA|NA|TRBV4-1|16
TGCGCCAGCAGCCAAGATTACAGGGAACCTGGAAACACCATATATTTT
CASSQDYREPGNTIYF
>TRBJ2-7|NA|NA|TRBV7-8|13
TGTGCCAGCAGCATCAGGGAGAGCTACGAGCAGTACTTC
CASSIRESYEQYF
>TRBJ2-5|NA|few|TRBV30|14
TGTGCCTGGAGTGCCCTTAGCAATCTGGGGTCCCAGTACTTC
CAWSALSNLGSQYF
>TRBJ2-5|NA|many|TRBV9|15
TGTGCCAGCAGCCCACCGGGGACGGCAGCCGAGACCCAGTACTTC
CASSPPGTAAETQYF
>TRBJ1-2|NA|NA|TRBV19|17
TGTGCCAGTAGTATAGATCGAGAAGGGGGAGCTAACTATGGCTACACCTTC
CASSIDREGGANYGYTF
>TRBJ2-6|NA|NA|TRBV30|14
TGTGCCTGGAGTGACCGGGACTGGGCCAACGTCCTGACTTTC
CAWSDRDWANVLTF
>TRBJ2-7|TRBD1|many|TRBV5-1|13
TGCGCCAGCAGCCGGGACAGCGCCTACGAGCAGTACTTC
CASSRDSAYEQYF